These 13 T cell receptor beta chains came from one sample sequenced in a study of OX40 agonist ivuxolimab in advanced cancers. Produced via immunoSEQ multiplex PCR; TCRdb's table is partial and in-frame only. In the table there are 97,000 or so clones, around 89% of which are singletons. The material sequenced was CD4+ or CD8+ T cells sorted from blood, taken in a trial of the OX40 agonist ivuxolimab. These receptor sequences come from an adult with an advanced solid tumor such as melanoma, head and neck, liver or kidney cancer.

DNA of the CDR3: TGTGCCTGGTCTAACGCGGCACTCGAGACCCAGTACTTC. Translating it yields CAWSNAALETQYF. This chain links TRBV30 with TRBJ2-5; no firm D call. The germline CDR1 and CDR2 sequences are GTSNPN and SVGIG (reference sequence). The CDR3 is made up of 13 amino acids. Trimming removed 5 bases from V and 5 bases from J, with 15 bases in between.

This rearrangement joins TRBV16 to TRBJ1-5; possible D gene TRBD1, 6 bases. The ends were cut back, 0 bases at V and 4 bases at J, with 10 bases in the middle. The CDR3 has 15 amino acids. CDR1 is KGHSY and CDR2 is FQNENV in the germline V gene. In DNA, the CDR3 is TGTGCCAGCAGCCAATCCTCACAGGGAAATCAGCCCCAGCATTTT. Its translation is CASSQSSQGNQPQHF.

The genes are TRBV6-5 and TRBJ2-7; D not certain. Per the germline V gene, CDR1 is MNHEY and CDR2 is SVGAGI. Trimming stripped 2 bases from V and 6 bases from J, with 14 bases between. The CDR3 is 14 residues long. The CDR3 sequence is CASSYGPFSSEQYF. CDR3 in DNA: TGTGCCAGCAGTTACGGGCCCTTTAGCTCCGAGCAGTACTTC.

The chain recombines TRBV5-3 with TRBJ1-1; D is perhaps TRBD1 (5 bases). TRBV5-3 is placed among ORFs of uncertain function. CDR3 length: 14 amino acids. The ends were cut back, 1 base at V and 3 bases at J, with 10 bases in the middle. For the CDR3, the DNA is TGTGCCAGAAGCTTGAGTGGGGGGGACACTGAAGCTTTCTTT. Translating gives CARSLSGGDTEAFF.

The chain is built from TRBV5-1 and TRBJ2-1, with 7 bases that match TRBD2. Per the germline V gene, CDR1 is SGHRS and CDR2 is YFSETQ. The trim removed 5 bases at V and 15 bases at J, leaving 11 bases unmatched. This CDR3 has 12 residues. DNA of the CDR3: TGCGCCAGCAGGGACCCAGGCGGGAGTTGGTTCTTC. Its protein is CASRDPGGSWFF.

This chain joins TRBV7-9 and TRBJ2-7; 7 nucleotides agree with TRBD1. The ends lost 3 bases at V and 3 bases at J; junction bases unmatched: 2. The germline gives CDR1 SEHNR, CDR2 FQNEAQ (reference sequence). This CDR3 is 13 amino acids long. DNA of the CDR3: TGTGCCAGCAGCTTCTCAGGGGGCTACGAGCAGTACTTC. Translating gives CASSFSGGYEQYF.

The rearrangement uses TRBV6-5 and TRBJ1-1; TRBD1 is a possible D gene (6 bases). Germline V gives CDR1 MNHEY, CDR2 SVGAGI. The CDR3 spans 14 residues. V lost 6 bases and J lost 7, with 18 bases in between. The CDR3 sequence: CASRRTSGVGEAFF. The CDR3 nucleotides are TGTGCCAGCAGACGAACCTCAGGGGTGGGTGAAGCTTTCTTT.

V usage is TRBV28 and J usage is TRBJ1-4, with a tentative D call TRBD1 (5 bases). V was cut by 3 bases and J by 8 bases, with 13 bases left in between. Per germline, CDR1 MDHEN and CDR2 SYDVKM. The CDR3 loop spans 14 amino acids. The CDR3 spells CASSFRGAGEKLFF. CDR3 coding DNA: TGTGCCAGCAGTTTTCGAGGGGCCGGGGAAAAACTGTTTTTT.

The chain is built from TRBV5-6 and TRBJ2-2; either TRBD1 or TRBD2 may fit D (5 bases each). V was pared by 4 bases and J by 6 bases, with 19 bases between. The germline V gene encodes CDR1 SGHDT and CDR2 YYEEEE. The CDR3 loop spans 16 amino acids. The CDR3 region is CASSPFGAGLAGELFF. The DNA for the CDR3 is TGTGCCAGCAGCCCTTTCGGGGCAGGGCTAGCCGGGGAGCTGTTTTTT.

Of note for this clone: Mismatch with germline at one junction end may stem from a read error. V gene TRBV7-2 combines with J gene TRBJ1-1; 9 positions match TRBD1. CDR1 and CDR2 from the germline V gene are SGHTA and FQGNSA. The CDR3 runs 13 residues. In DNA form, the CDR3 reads TGTGCCAGCAGCTTCAATCCCCGGGACAGGGTAGCTTTT. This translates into CASSFNPRDRVAF.

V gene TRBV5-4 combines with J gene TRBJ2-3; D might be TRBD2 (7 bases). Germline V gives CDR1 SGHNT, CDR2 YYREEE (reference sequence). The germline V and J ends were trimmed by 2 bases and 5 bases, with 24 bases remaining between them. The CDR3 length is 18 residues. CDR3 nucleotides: TGTGCCAGCAGCTTTTTACCTAGTGGGGGGGCAGGTTTAGATACGCAGTATTTT. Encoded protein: CASSFLPSGGAGLDTQYF.

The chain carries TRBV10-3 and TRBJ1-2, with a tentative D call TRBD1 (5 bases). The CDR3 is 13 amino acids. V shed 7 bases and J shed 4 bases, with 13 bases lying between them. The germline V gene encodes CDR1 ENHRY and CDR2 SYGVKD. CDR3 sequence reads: CAITPDGTYGYTF. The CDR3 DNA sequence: TGTGCCATCACCCCGGACGGGACCTATGGCTACACCTTC.

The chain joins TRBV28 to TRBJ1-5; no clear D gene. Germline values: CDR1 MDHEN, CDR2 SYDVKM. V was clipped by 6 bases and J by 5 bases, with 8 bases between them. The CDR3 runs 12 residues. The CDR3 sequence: CASSSNDQPQHF. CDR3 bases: TGTGCCAGCAGCAGTAATGATCAGCCCCAGCATTTT.